This entry is about one T cell receptor beta chain. This record belongs to a study of blood T cell repertoires in COVID-19. At the level of the study: COVID-19 samples from acute and convalescent phases originated in the United States, Italy and Spain. PBMCs, B-cell-depleted T cells, or T cells were the source of the cDNA or gDNA that made up the material.

Study processing details: From reference gene primer amplification, estimates of nucleated cell counts were derived. Generated by immunoSEQ multiplex PCR, the TCRdb table keeps only in-frame clones and is missing some. The V and J calls and clone size are taken from that table; D and trimming were inferred from the DNA. The data show roughly 100,000 clones, roughly 80% seen once. This TCR was sampled from a woman older than 75 with acute or convalescent COVID-19. The sequencing input was peripheral blood.

CDR3 region: CASSESTWTGVRNEQFF. The CDR3 DNA follows: TGCGCCAGCAGTGAGTCGACTTGGACAGGGGTTCGGAATGAGCAGTTCTTC. The V and J genes are TRBV10-1 and TRBJ2-1; 9 bases align to TRBD1. The CDR3 runs to 17 residues. The junction had 10 bases not matched to a gene; V was cut back by 0 bases and J by 7 bases. Germline assignment: CDR1 WNHNN and CDR2 SYGVQD (reference sequence).